This section outlines one TCR beta chain sequence together with its context. Sequenced by immunoSEQ multiplex PCR; TCRdb stores in-frame clones only, minus some. The sample contains around 58,000 clones, about 88% of which appear only once. The record originates from a study of blood T cell repertoires in COVID-19. Study information: PBMCs, B-cell-depleted T cells, or T cells provided the cDNA or gDNA that made up the material.

The recovered donors of Cohort 3 showed two negative PCRs, clearance, or symptom resolution. This CDR3 region has 15 residues. J lost 5 bases, V lost 1 base, and 6 bases had no gene match. Germline lookup yields CDR1 SGHKS and CDR2 YYEKEE (reference sequence). Sequenced input: PBMCs or T cells enriched from blood (not recorded which). This sequence was found in a woman in her forties who had recovered from COVID-19. The chain carries TRBV5-5 and TRBJ1-2; 9 bases match TRBD1. In DNA form, the CDR3 reads TGTGCCAGCAGCTTGCAGGACAGGGGACTTTATGGCTACACCTTC. Its translation is CASSLQDRGLYGYTF.